One and the same sample provided the 32 T cell receptor beta chains below, sequenced in a study of T cell repertoires in cytomegalovirus infection. These receptors have no known antigen. TCRdb independently ran MiXCR on the reads; one entry per CDR3 protein. Of some 560,000 distinct CDR3 sequences listed, approximately 40% are singletons. The starting material was cultured PBMCs, obtained from culture after CMV antigen stimulation. The receptors stem from a human donor in good health (CMV status not recorded). Some clones in this sample may be carry-over from other donors' samples.

Only a few counts were recorded for this clonotype. Here the CDR3 DNA reads TGCAGCGCGGAATCTTGGAGTGAAGCTTTCTTT. Its protein product is CSAESWSEAFF. V gene TRBV29-1 combines with J gene TRBJ1-1; D ambiguous. CDR3 length: 11 residues. CDR1 is SQVTM and CDR2 is ANQGSEA in the germline V gene. V was shortened by 7 bases and J by 7 bases, with 13 bases between the two germline ends.

This clonotype was recorded many times. The chain recombines TRBV7-2 with TRBJ1-6; possible D gene TRBD1, 6 bases. Per germline, CDR1 SGHTA and CDR2 FQGNSA. Trimming shortened V by 3 bases and J by 7 bases, and 16 bases separated the two germline ends. The CDR3 is 16 amino acids. The CDR3 protein is CASSFTPNRVNSPLHF. The CDR3 DNA is TGTGCCAGCAGCTTCACCCCGAACAGGGTGAATTCACCCCTCCACTTT. Based on the CDR3 plus reference TRBV7-2 and TRBJ1-6, the full variable domain is GAGVSQSPSNKVTEKGKDVELRCDPISGHTALYWYRQSLGQGLEFLIYFQGNSAPDKSGLPSDRFSAERTGGSVSTLTIQRTQQEDSAVYLCASSFTPNRVNSPLHFGNGTRLTVT.

This rearrangement joins TRBV25-1 to TRBJ2-2; D is ambiguous. Germline CDR1 is MGHDK and CDR2 is SYGVNS. The CDR3 contains 15 residues. The V and J ends lost 2 bases and 0 bases respectively, with 7 bases between them. The CDR3 loop reads CASSEMGANTGELFF. CDR3 DNA sequence: TGTGCCAGCAGTGAAATGGGCGCGAACACCGGGGAGCTGTTTTTT.

This sequence joins TRBV27 and TRBJ2-3; D uncertain. Per the germline V gene, CDR1 is MNHEY and CDR2 is SMNVEV (reference sequence). This CDR3 contains 15 residues. V shed 5 bases and J shed 4 bases, with 16 bases lying between them. CDR3 sequence reads: CASSPTFGFADTQYF. CDR3 nucleotides: TGTGCCAGCAGTCCGACTTTTGGTTTCGCAGATACGCAGTATTTT.

The chain couples TRBV5-1 to TRBJ2-1, with 7 bases matching TRBD1. The CDR3 spans 16 residues. Unmatched junction bases numbered 7, after V lost 0 bases and J lost 4 bases. Germline V lookup: CDR1 SGHRS, CDR2 YFSETQ. In nucleotides, the CDR3 is TGCGCCAGCAGCTTGGCCCGGGACAGCCAATACAATGAGCAGTTCTTC. Protein product: CASSLARDSQYNEQFF.

The genes are TRBV12-3 or TRBV12-4 and TRBJ2-2; no clear D. With 8 bases removed from V and 7 bases from J, the gap between germline ends came to 11 bases. The CDR3 runs to 12 residues. CDR3 nucleotides: TGTGCCAGCGCTCCCCTTCTCGGGGAGCTGTTTTTT. Its protein product is CASAPLLGELFF.

The V call is TRBV28, the J call TRBJ1-5, with 8 bases matching TRBD1. The junction had 10 bases not matched to a gene; V was cut back by 2 bases and J by 7 bases. In germline, CDR1 is MDHEN, CDR2 SYDVKM. This CDR3 comprises 16 residues. The CDR3 region is CASSLTQGAPGQPQHF. In DNA form, the CDR3 reads TGTGCCAGCAGTTTAACGCAGGGGGCTCCCGGGCAGCCCCAGCATTTT.

The rearrangement joins TRBV14 to TRBJ2-3, with TRBD2 identical over 12 bases. The CDR3 covers 18 residues. V gave up 4 bases and J gave up 0 bases; unmatched junction bases: 8. Germline CDR1 reads SGHDN; CDR2 reads FVKESK. This CDR3 reads CASSPGLAGPFSTDTQYF. CDR3 DNA sequence: TGTGCCAGCAGCCCCGGACTAGCGGGACCCTTTAGCACAGATACGCAGTATTTT.

Only a few counts were recorded for this clonotype. The CDR3 nucleotides read TGCGCCAGCAGCCCCGCCGGGACAGGGCACTACGAGCAGTACTTC. Its translation: CASSPAGTGHYEQYF. V and J are TRBV4-1 and TRBJ2-7; TRBD1 aligns across 9 bases. The CDR3 has 15 amino acids. Looked up from germline, CDR1 is MGHRA and CDR2 is YSYEKL. The trim removed 4 bases at V and 3 bases at J, leaving 7 bases unmatched.

There are a few counts of this clonotype. The chain joins TRBV2 to TRBJ2-7; tentatively, D is TRBD1 (5 bases). The CDR3 covers 16 residues. The V end lost 1 base, the J end lost 3 bases, and 16 bases lay between the germline ends. CDR1 and CDR2 (germline): SNHLY, FYNNEI. The CDR3 sequence is CASSEEAGLFDYEQYF. The CDR3 nucleotides read TGTGCCAGCAGTGAAGAGGCAGGGCTCTTTGACTACGAGCAGTACTTC.

There are many counts of this clonotype. The V and J genes are TRBV12-3 or TRBV12-4 and TRBJ2-7; D is unresolved. V was clipped by 2 bases and J by 0 bases, with 8 bases between them. The CDR3 spans 14 residues. The DNA for the CDR3 is TGTGCCAGCAGTTTATGGCAGTCCTCCTACGAGCAGTACTTC. Translated, it gives CASSLWQSSYEQYF.

The chain joins TRBV4-1 to TRBJ2-1; TRBD1 matches 9 bases. V trimming: 1 base; J trimming: 1 base; junction bases outside the gene matches: 2. Germline lookup yields CDR1 MGHRA and CDR2 YSYEKL. CDR3 length: 16 amino acids. This CDR3 reads CASSQGDRGSYNEQFF. The CDR3, as DNA: TGCGCCAGCAGCCAAGGCGACAGGGGGTCCTACAATGAGCAGTTCTTC.

The CDR3, as DNA: TGTGCCAGCAGTTCCCATCTTTGGGCAGAGAACACTGAAGCTTTCTTT. It encodes CASSSHLWAENTEAFF. The rearrangement links TRBV28 to TRBJ1-1, with D unresolved. Germline V gives CDR1 MDHEN, CDR2 SYDVKM. V lost 4 bases and J lost 1, with 16 bases in between. This CDR3 spans 16 amino acids.

This clonotype showed up just a few times. V usage is TRBV24-1 and J usage is TRBJ1-5; no reliable D call. CDR3 length equals 15 residues. Germline V gives CDR1 KGHDR, CDR2 SFDVKD. V was pared by 3 bases and J by 9 bases, with 17 bases between. CDR3 sequence: CATSDDRPANGPQHF. The CDR3 DNA follows: TGTGCCACCAGTGATGATAGACCGGCAAATGGGCCCCAGCATTTT.

This chain links TRBV11-1 with TRBJ2-3, with D possibly matching TRBD2 (5 bases). Germline V gene data show CDR1 as SGHAT and CDR2 as FQDESV (reference sequence). Trimming took off 0 bases at V and 7 bases at J, with 14 bases between the two ends. This CDR3 spans 15 amino acids. The CDR3 reads CASSLAPGYENTQYF. CDR3 DNA: TGTGCCAGCAGCTTAGCGCCGGGATATGAGAATACGCAGTATTTT.

This clonotype showed up just a few times. The CDR3 loop is CASSRIIAGELFF. Here the CDR3 DNA reads TGTGCCAGCAGCCGAATAATCGCCGGGGAGCTGTTTTTT. J is TRBJ2-2 and V is TRBV7-2; D remains ambiguous. Trimming took 5 bases from V and 6 from J, leaving 10 bases between them. Germline V lookup: CDR1 SGHTA, CDR2 FQGNSA. The CDR3 contains 13 residues.

The genes are TRBV5-1 and TRBJ2-3, with TRBD1 as a possible D gene (6 bases). The CDR3 extends over 16 amino acids. Germline CDR1 SGHRS, CDR2 YFSETQ. V gave up 4 bases and J gave up 0 bases, with 15 bases separating them. CDR3 nucleotide sequence: TGCGCCAGCAGCCCTTGGACAGTTCCTAGCACAGATACGCAGTATTTT. It translates to CASSPWTVPSTDTQYF.

The genes are TRBV19 and TRBJ2-4, with D perhaps matching TRBD1 (5 bases). Germline loops: CDR1 LNHDA, CDR2 SQIVND (reference sequence). Trimming stripped 3 bases from V and 3 bases from J, with 12 bases between. The CDR3 has 15 residues. CDR3 in amino acids: CASSMGHWDKNIQYF. The CDR3 DNA follows: TGTGCCAGTAGTATGGGGCATTGGGACAAAAACATTCAGTACTTC.

This rearrangement joins TRBV7-4 to TRBJ1-2, with 8 bases that match TRBD1. There are 15 residues in the CDR3. J gave up 5 bases and V 5 bases, and 10 bases lay outside the gene matches. Germline V gene data show CDR1 as SGHVT and CDR2 as SQSDAQ. The CDR3 region has the DNA TGTGCCAGCAGCGGTTCTACAGGGGGGAGGTATGGCTACACCTTC. Its protein is CASSGSTGGRYGYTF.

This clonotype was recorded at least ten times. The V call is TRBV7-8, the J call TRBJ1-3, with D hard to call. The ends were cut back, 1 base at V and 2 bases at J, with 9 bases in the middle. This CDR3 is built from 15 residues. CDR1 SGHVS and CDR2 FQNEAQ come from the germline V gene. The DNA of the CDR3 is TGTGCCAGCAGCTTAGATGGTCGGGCTGGAAACACCATATATTTT. Translated, it gives CASSLDGRAGNTIYF.

A few counts support this clonotype. The chain recombines TRBV7-2 with TRBJ1-5; 7 bases match TRBD1. Germline values: CDR1 SGHTA, CDR2 FQGNSA. Trimming removed 5 bases from V and 2 bases from J; junction bases left unmatched: 6. CDR3 length: 15 amino acids. The chain's CDR3 is CASSLKGAGNQPQHF. As DNA, the CDR3 is TGTGCCAGCAGCCTCAAGGGGGCTGGCAATCAGCCCCAGCATTTT.

This clonotype was recorded a few times. This sequence joins TRBV28 and TRBJ2-1; 9 positions agree with TRBD2. This CDR3 contains 14 residues. CDR1 MDHEN and CDR2 SYDVKM come from the germline V gene. V lost 5 bases, J lost 5 bases, and 4 bases stayed unmatched. CDR3 loop: CASSASGAHNEQFF. Written as DNA, the CDR3 is TGTGCCAGCAGTGCTAGCGGGGCCCACAATGAGCAGTTCTTC. The full variable domain, rest sourced from reference TRBV28 and TRBJ2-1, is DVKVTQSSRYLVKRTGEKVFLECVQDMDHENMFWYRQDPGLGLRLIYFSYDVKMKEKGDIPEGYSVSREKKERFSLILESASTNQTSMYLCASSASGAHNEQFFGPGTRLTVL.

The V gene is TRBV11-3, the J gene TRBJ1-1, with TRBD1 matching over 7 bases. The length of the CDR3 is 15 residues. CDR1 is SGHNT, CDR2 YENEEA, per germline. V lost 5 bases and J lost 4; bases outside the gene matches: 10. Written as DNA, the CDR3 is TGTGCCAGCAGCCAAATCCGGGACAGCTCCACTGAAGCTTTCTTT. This gives the protein CASSQIRDSSTEAFF.

The CDR3 DNA reads TGCGCCAGCAGCCCTTCGGGACTAGCGACGTTTTGGTACCAAGAGACCCAGTACTTC. This gives the protein CASSPSGLATFWYQETQYF. The chain is built from TRBV4-3 and TRBJ2-5, with TRBD2 matching over 10 bases. V shed 4 bases and J 0 bases; nucleotides not matched to a gene: 14. Germline values: CDR1 LGHNA, CDR2 YSLEER. This CDR3 is built from 19 residues.

V usage is TRBV15 and J usage is TRBJ1-1; D not resolved. Trimming left V 1 base short and J 4 bases short, with 7 bases between. CDR1 is LNHNV, CDR2 YYDKDF, per germline (reference sequence). The CDR3 covers 13 residues. The CDR3 region is CATSRVRSTEAFF. Here the CDR3 DNA reads TGTGCCACCAGCAGAGTCAGGAGCACTGAAGCTTTCTTT.

This chain joins TRBV19 and TRBJ2-2, with 8 bases identical to TRBD1. Germline V gene data show CDR1 as LNHDA and CDR2 as SQIVND (reference sequence). V was clipped by 6 bases and J by 1 base; unmatched bases: 7. The CDR3 sequence is 16 residues long. The CDR3 region is CASRWLGTGNTGELFF. The CDR3 DNA reads as TGTGCCAGTAGGTGGTTGGGGACAGGGAACACCGGGGAGCTGTTTTTT. Variable domain in full (rest from reference TRBV19 and TRBJ2-2): DGGITQSPKYLFRKEGQNVTLSCEQNLNHDAMYWYRQDPGQGLRLIYYSQIVNDFQKGDIAEGYSVSREKKESFPLTVTSAQKNPTAFYLCASRWLGTGNTGELFFGEGSRLTVL.

The V call is TRBV20-1, the J call TRBJ2-7; 11 positions agree with TRBD2. The CDR3 contains 13 residues. The V gene end was trimmed by 4 bases and the J gene end by 7 bases; junction bases not matched to a gene: 6. Germline V CDR1 and CDR2: DFQATT, SNEGSKA (reference sequence). CDR3 sequence (DNA): TGCAGTGCTACAACTAGCGGGAGTAGAGAGCAGTACTTC. As protein: CSATTSGSREQYF.

V and J are TRBV6-6 and TRBJ1-2, with 8 bases matching TRBD1. The CDR3 totals 19 residues. The germline V gene encodes CDR1 MNHNY and CDR2 SVGAGI (reference sequence). The junction had 22 bases not matched to a gene; V was cut back by 5 bases and J by 5 bases. The CDR3 region has the DNA TGTGCCAGCAGTCAGCTCCGGCCGGGACAGGCCTCTAGACGTTATGGCTACACCTTC. Translated: CASSQLRPGQASRRYGYTF.

Notes on this clonotype: One end of the junction varies from germline; a read error may be responsible. This rearrangement joins TRBV7-8 to TRBJ2-5; no definite D call. The CDR3 has 17 residues. The germline V gene encodes CDR1 SGHVS and CDR2 FQNEAQ. The CDR3 is CASSLPGRWVGQGTQYF. In DNA form, the CDR3 reads TGTGCCAGCAGCTTACCCGGTCGCTGGGTGGGTCAAGGGACCCAGTACTTC.

At least ten counts were recorded for this clonotype. The gene calls are TRBV7-9 and TRBJ1-1; no reliable D call. Germline V gives CDR1 SEHNR, CDR2 FQNEAQ (reference sequence). The ends were cut back, 6 bases at V and 4 bases at J, with 6 bases in the middle. CDR3 length: 11 residues. The CDR3, as DNA: TGTGCCAGCAGTTTTGGCACTGAAGCTTTCTTT. Encoded protein: CASSFGTEAFF.

The genes are TRBV7-9 and TRBJ2-6; D is unresolved. Germline CDR1 reads SEHNR; CDR2 reads FQNEAQ (reference sequence). The CDR3 contains 15 residues. V shed 8 bases and J shed 4 bases, with 15 bases lying between them. CDR3: CASRPLGMGANVLTF. In DNA form, the CDR3 reads TGTGCCAGCCGCCCCTTAGGGATGGGGGCCAACGTCCTGACTTTC.

This clonotype was counted a few times. This chain links TRBV7-6 with TRBJ2-1, with D possibly matching TRBD2 (6 bases). The CDR3 totals 15 residues. Trimming stripped 2 bases from V and 5 bases from J, with 13 bases between. Germline V lookup: CDR1 SGHVS, CDR2 FNYEAQ. CDR3 in DNA: TGTGCCAGCAGCTTACCGGGACTCAGACACAATGAGCAGTTCTTC. Its translation: CASSLPGLRHNEQFF.